Presented here are 27 T cell receptor beta chains from one specimen sequenced in a study of tumor and adjacent non-tumor tissue in lung cancer. A modified ARM-PCR protocol with three rounds of nested PCR amplified TCRbeta. TCRdb independently ran MiXCR on the multiplex PCR reads; one entry per CDR3 protein. The repertoire includes around 210,000 distinct CDR3 sequences, 71% of them detected once, and approximately 25% sits in the top ten. RNA was extracted from bulk tissue without any cell sorting. Input material: lung tumor tissue. These receptors were obtained from a man aged 55 to 70 with non-small cell lung cancer.

About this clonotype: One end of the junction does not line up with germline, which may come from a read error. This sequence joins TRBV11-3 and TRBJ2-5, with D possibly matching TRBD2 (6 bases). The CDR3 consists of 15 residues. Germline V gives CDR1 SGHNT, CDR2 YENEEA. The CDR3 region has the DNA TGTGCCGGCAGCTTAGCCGGTGGGGAGGTGGAGACCCAGTACTTC. Amino acids: CAGSLAGGEVETQYF.

Turning to this clonotype: The germline gene is not matched at one end of the junction; a read error may be the cause. The rearrangement links TRBV6-5 to TRBJ2-2, with D possibly being TRBD2 (5 bases). Germline CDR1 is MNHEY and CDR2 is SVGAGI. The CDR3 loop spans 11 amino acids. The CDR3 loop reads CASRRLGELLF. The CDR3 nucleotides are TGTGCCAGCAGGCGGCTTGGGGAGCTGTTATTT.

In regard to this clonotype: Possible read error: a much larger clone is one base away. This sequence joins TRBV6-5 and TRBJ1-6; perhaps TRBD1 as D (6 bases). This CDR3 is built from 15 residues. V lost 9 bases, J lost 6 bases, and 18 bases lay in between. Germline V lookup: CDR1 MNHEY, CDR2 SVGAGI. CDR3 loop: CARSQQGGRNSPLHF. In DNA form, the CDR3 reads TGTGCCAGGAGCCAACAGGGAGGTCGTAATTCACCCCTCCACTTT.

As regards this clonotype: Relative to the germline gene, one junction end is altered; a read error may explain this. DNA of the CDR3: TGCGCCATCAGCCAAGATCTGGAGGCTAGCTCCTACATTGAGCAGTTCTTC. It translates to CAISQDLEASSYIEQFF. The genes are TRBV4-3 and TRBJ2-1, with a possible D match to TRBD2 (5 bases). The CDR3 sequence is 17 residues long. Germline assignment: CDR1 LGHNA and CDR2 YSLEER.

The chain employs TRBV21-1 and TRBJ1-1; the table's TRBD1 call for D was not verified on the DNA. TRBV21-1 corresponds to a pseudogene. The CDR3 length is 19 residues. The CDR3 here is CASSKRAPGTQKMNTEAFF. As DNA, the CDR3 is TGTGCCAGCAGCAAAAGGGCGCCCGGGACCCAGAAGATGAACACTGAAGCTTTCTTT.

This clonotype has a count of ten or more. V usage is TRBV6-1 and J usage is TRBJ2-3, with a tentative D call TRBD2 (6 bases). This CDR3 has 14 residues. V was pared by 2 bases and J by 2 bases, with 8 bases between. Germline V lookup: CDR1 MNHNS, CDR2 SASEGT. DNA of the CDR3: TGTGCCAGCAGTGAACGGACTATCACAGATACGCAGTATTTT. This translates into CASSERTITDTQYF.

Details on this clonotype: This may be a read error: a much more frequent sequence differs by one nucleotide. The chain employs TRBV6-1 and TRBJ1-3, with 8 bases lining up with TRBD1. Trimming removed 4 bases from V and 12 bases from J; junction bases left unmatched: 14. The length of the CDR3 is 15 residues. The germline V gene has CDR1 MNHNS and CDR2 SASEGT. The CDR3 region is CASSARHRGGDIIYF. CDR3 nucleotides: TGTGCCAGCAGTGCTCGTCACAGGGGGGGAGACATCATATATTTT.

The J gene is TRBJ2-7, the V gene TRBV20-1, with a possible D match to TRBD2 (7 bases). The last part of the DNA fits TRBJ2-1 better; the J call may be wrong. Germline assignment: CDR1 DFQATT and CDR2 SNEGSKA (reference sequence). The length of the CDR3 is 14 residues. The CDR3 protein is CSARARGGAWEQFF. The CDR3 region has the DNA TGCAGTGCTAGGGCGAGGGGGGGGGCATGGGAGCAGTTCTTC.

Worth noting for this clonotype: A read error may produce the germline difference seen at one junction end. The J gene is TRBJ1-1, the V gene TRBV29-1; D unclear. CDR3 size: 12 residues. Germline V gives CDR1 SQVTM, CDR2 ANQGSEA. For the CDR3, the DNA is TGCTGCGTTGAACGTGGATCCGCCGAAGCTTTCTTT. This codes for CCVERGSAEAFF.

Points on this clonotype: At one boundary the junction diverges from the germline segment, which might be a read error. V is TRBV20-1 and J is TRBJ1-1, with 10 bases lining up with TRBD1. This CDR3 is 13 amino acids long. From germline, CDR1 is DFQATT and CDR2 SNEGSKA (reference sequence). The CDR3 bases are TGCAATGCTGCCGGGACAGGGGAAACTGAAGCTTTCTTT. Amino acid sequence: CNAAGTGETEAFF.

The rearrangement links TRBV11-3 to TRBJ1-2, with unresolved D. V was pared by 5 bases and J by 9 bases, with 16 bases between. The CDR3 has 13 residues. Germline V CDR1 and CDR2: SGHNT, YENEEA. CDR3 in amino acids: CASSPRLDSCYTF. In DNA, the CDR3 is TGTGCCAGCAGCCCTCGGCTGGATTCATGCTACACCTTC.

Worth noting for this clonotype: The junction shows a germline mismatch at one end, possibly a read error. The chain has TRBV6-5 and TRBJ2-5; TRBD2 might be the D (5 bases). The CDR3 spans 14 residues. Per the germline V gene, CDR1 is MNHEY and CDR2 is SVGAGI. For the CDR3, the DNA is TGTACCAGCAGTTACTCGGGAACGGTAGGGACCCAGTACTTC. Its translation is CTSSYSGTVGTQYF.

In regard to this clonotype: A much larger clone differs from this one at a single base, so this may be a read error. The chain carries TRBV20-1 and TRBJ1-2; D unclear. Germline V gene lookup returns CDR1 DFQATT and CDR2 SNEGSKA (reference sequence). This CDR3 has 15 residues. V dropped 0 bases and J dropped 8 bases, with 19 bases sitting between them. The CDR3 loop is CSARDPLTQLKGYTF. DNA for the CDR3: TGCAGTGCTAGAGATCCGCTTACACAACTTAAGGGCTACACCTTC.

Concerning this clonotype: Because it lacks the conserved phenylalanine or tryptophan at the end, this CDR3 is likely a read error. The DNA is omitted, as the CDR3 cannot be located on it reliably, and the CDR3 follows TCRdb's listing. CDR3 loop: CASSLTTASSPPHI. The rearrangement uses TRBV5-6 and TRBJ1-6; whether TRBD1, the table's D call, matches the DNA was not checked. The CDR3 comprises 14 residues, both ends counted. CDR1 is SGHDT and CDR2 is YYEEEE in the germline V gene.

This clonotype was recorded once. The J gene is TRBJ1-2, the V gene TRBV12-3 or TRBV12-4, with no clear D. CDR3 size: 13 residues. Trimming shortened V by 8 bases and J by 7 bases, and 17 bases separated the two germline ends. DNA for the CDR3: TGTGCCAGCGGTATACGCTGGGAGACTGGCTACACCTTC. This codes for CASGIRWETGYTF.

The J gene is TRBJ2-4, the V gene TRBV28; no reliable D call. Germline lookup yields CDR1 MDHEN and CDR2 SYDVKM. The CDR3 contains 13 residues. The ends were cut back, 3 bases at V and 3 bases at J, with 6 bases in the middle. The DNA of the CDR3 is TGTGCCAGCAGTTTGGGGTACAAAAACATTCAGTACTTC. This translates into CASSLGYKNIQYF.

Worth noting for this clonotype: A read error may produce the germline difference seen at one junction end. This chain uses TRBV11-2 with TRBJ2-1, with no clear D. CDR3 length: 13 residues. Germline-derived CDR1 and CDR2 are SGHAT and FQNNGV. CDR3: CTSSLEPYNEQFF. The DNA of the CDR3 is TGTACCAGCAGCTTAGAGCCCTACAATGAGCAGTTCTTC.

The chain couples TRBV6-5 to TRBJ1-1; D is unclear. Germline loops: CDR1 MNHEY, CDR2 SVGAGI. This CDR3 comprises 16 residues. Trimming left V 0 bases short and J 4 bases short, with 15 bases between. CDR3 loop: CASSYSSPHPSTEAFF. The CDR3 DNA is TGTGCCAGCAGTTACTCAAGTCCTCATCCGTCCACTGAAGCTTTCTTT.

For this clonotype: Germline and junction disagree at one end, which may indicate a read error. This sequence joins TRBV29-1 and TRBJ2-3; D is ambiguous. Germline CDR1 is SQVTM and CDR2 is ANQGSEA. This CDR3 region has 14 residues. The CDR3: CSTTIDPSTDTQYF. CDR3 DNA sequence: TGCAGCACCACGATAGACCCGAGCACAGATACACAGTATTTT.

In this sample, this clonotype turned up a few times. The junction differs from germline at one of its ends, possibly a read error. The chain recombines TRBV6-2 or TRBV6-3 with TRBJ2-5; a weak D match, TRBD2 (6 bases). This CDR3 region has 14 residues. Germline lookup yields CDR1 MNHEY and CDR2 SVGEGT. DNA of the CDR3: TGTGCCAGCAATCTGAGCGGGCGGCGAGAGACCCAGTATTTC. Its translation is CASNLSGRRETQYF.

A remark on this clonotype: Possible read error: a much larger clone is one base away. The chain combines TRBV6-6 with TRBJ2-1; 8 bases align to TRBD2. The CDR3 spans 14 residues. V lost 8 bases, J lost 8 bases, and 11 bases stayed unmatched. The V gene's germline CDR1 is MNHNY and CDR2 SVGAGI (reference sequence). Here the CDR3 DNA reads TGTGCCAGCGGATCCGGGACTAGGGGTGATGAGCAGTTCTTC. It is translated as CASGSGTRGDEQFF.

Details on this clonotype: A much larger clone is a single base away; this may be a read error. J is TRBJ2-7 and V is TRBV6-6; 13 bases align to TRBD2. Germline values: CDR1 MNHNY, CDR2 SVGAGI (reference sequence). The length of the CDR3 is 14 residues. The J segment lost 5 bases and the V segment lost 8 bases, leaving 6 bases of the junction unmatched. The CDR3 reads CASWWTSGSDEQYF. The DNA of the CDR3 is TGTGCCAGCTGGTGGACTAGCGGGAGCGACGAGCAGTACTTC.

CDR3 nucleotides: TGCAGTGTTAGCGTAAGACAGGGGGCAGATGGCTACACCTTC. Its protein product is CSVSVRQGADGYTF. V gene TRBV20-1 combines with J gene TRBJ1-2, with 10 bases aligning to TRBD1. The CDR3 has 14 residues. The V gene's germline CDR1 is DFQATT and CDR2 SNEGSKA (reference sequence). V was clipped by 7 bases and J by 6 bases; unmatched bases: 11.

This clonotype has only a few counts. This chain uses TRBV28 with TRBJ1-2, with D unclear. The CDR3 contains 13 residues. V was shortened by 2 bases and J by 2 bases, with 6 bases between the two germline ends. Germline V gene data show CDR1 as MDHEN and CDR2 as SYDVKM. The DNA for the CDR3 is TGTGCCAGCAGTTTAGGGCCGAACTATGGCTACACCTTC. It is translated as CASSLGPNYGYTF.

A note on this clonotype: This sequence may be a read error, since a much larger clone differs from it by one base. The chain combines TRBV18 with TRBJ2-5, with D hard to call. The CDR3 runs 15 residues. The germline V gene has CDR1 KGHSH and CDR2 LQKENI. V was cut by 6 bases and J by 2 bases, with 16 bases left in between. The DNA of the CDR3 is TGTGCCAGCTCGGACCATGAGGAACGGCAAGAGACCCAGTACTTC. It specifies CASSDHEERQETQYF.

CDR3 region: CSARLGVAYEQYF. The CDR3 DNA reads as TGCAGTGCTAGACTGGGGGTGGCCTACGAGCAGTACTTC. The V and J genes are TRBV20-1 and TRBJ2-7; D tentatively reads TRBD1 or TRBD2 (5 bases each). The CDR3 length is 13 residues. Trimming took off 2 bases at V and 2 bases at J, with 10 bases between the two ends. The germline gives CDR1 DFQATT, CDR2 SNEGSKA (reference sequence).

As regards this clonotype: Its ends do not fully match the called genes, so a read error is possible. The V gene is TRBV20-1, the J gene TRBJ1-6, with a tentative D call TRBD1 (6 bases). CDR3 size: 17 residues. Germline V gives CDR1 DFQATT, CDR2 SNEGSKA (reference sequence). The CDR3 region is CSAKVGGASSYNSLLHF. DNA of the CDR3: TGCAGTGCTAAAGTCGGGGGGGCGAGCTCCTATAATTCACTCCTCCACTTT.